A selection of T cell receptor beta chains follows, all from one sample in a study of regulatory T cells in long-lasting Graves disease. In TCRdb, the multiplex PCR reads were re-called with MiXCR into one record per CDR3 protein. The table includes 400,000 to 500,000 distinct CDR3 sequences, approximately 23% detected once. The sample in question was peripheral blood mononuclear cells (PBMCs), obtained when the disease was refractory, from a patient treated with antithyroid drugs. These receptor sequences come from a female donor with Graves disease. Each CDR3 is given with its conserved first and last residue. The order of the fields is D gene, V gene, CDR3 length, J gene, clone size, CDR3 protein, CDR3 DNA. The D gene is left open where the match is weak. A clone size is listed for some rows: how often the clone was seen (once, few, many), or a class if it is expanded.

TRBD1	TRBV12-5	14	TRBJ1-1	many	CASGPQGANTEAFF	TGTGCTAGTGGACCACAGGGGGCAAACACTGAAGCTTTCTTT
TRBD1	TRBV28	16	TRBJ1-5	many	CASSLTSGTGYQPQHF	TGTGCCAGCAGTTTAACCTCCGGGACAGGGTATCAGCCCCAGCATTTT
-	TRBV10-3	11	TRBJ2-5	-	CAISERQTQYF	TGTGCCATCAGTGAGAGGCAGACCCAGTACTTC
-	TRBV14	15	TRBJ2-7	-	CASSQGQGKKNEQYF	TGTGCCAGCAGCCAAGGGCAGGGGAAAAAAAACGAGCAGTACTTC
-	TRBV29-1	14	TRBJ2-2	many	CSVAPGQNTGELFF	TGCAGCGTTGCACCGGGACAGAACACCGGGGAGCTGTTTTTT
TRBD1	TRBV28	13	TRBJ2-5	many	CASSTGQGLLKYF	TGTGCCAGCAGTACGGGACAGGGGCTACTTAAGTACTTC
-	TRBV10-3	16	TRBJ2-5	many	CAISEWGGTNQETQYF	TGTGCCATCAGTGAATGGGGCGGGACCAACCAAGAGACCCAGTACTTC
TRBD1	TRBV6-1	15	TRBJ2-6	once	CASSSGGTGANVLTF	TGTGCCAGCAGCTCAGGGGGAACTGGGGCCAACGTCCTGACTTTC
TRBD1	TRBV6-5	16	TRBJ2-7	many	CASSYSLDRATYEQYF	TGTGCCAGCAGTTACTCCTTGGACAGGGCCACCTACGAGCAGTACTTC
-	TRBV20-1	15	TRBJ2-6	few	CSARAIGGGANILTF	TGCAGTGCTAGAGCTATTGGTGGTGGGGCCAACATCCTGACTTTC
-	TRBV7-3	10	TRBJ2-7	few	CASSPPEQYF	TGTGCCAGCAGCCCCCCCGAGCAGTACTTC
-	TRBV7-6	17	TRBJ2-2	-	CASSLVRVRGRTGELFF	TGTGCCAGCAGCTTAGTTCGGGTCAGGGGCCGAACCGGGGAGCTGTTTTTT
-	TRBV28	15	TRBJ1-3	many	CASSPDGEGGNTIYF	TGTGCCAGCAGTCCCGACGGGGAGGGTGGAAACACCATATATTTT
TRBD1	TRBV7-2	13	TRBJ1-4	many	CASRRDRDEKLLF	TGTGCCAGCAGACGGGACAGGGACGAAAAACTGCTTTTT
TRBD1	TRBV14	16	TRBJ1-4	few	CASSQTGQGLNEKLFF	TGTGCCAGCAGCCAGACCGGACAGGGCCTTAATGAAAAACTGTTTTTT
TRBD2	TRBV27	13	TRBJ2-7	-	CASRRTSGGEQYF	TGTGCCAGCAGACGGACTAGCGGCGGGGAGCAGTACTTC
-	TRBV12-3/TRBV12-4	12	TRBJ2-5	many	CASSPSWETQYF	TGTGCCAGCAGTCCCTCGTGGGAGACCCAGTACTTC
-	TRBV29-1	15	TRBJ2-7	many	CSVEAPDGPSYEQYF	TGCAGCGTTGAAGCACCGGACGGACCATCCTACGAGCAGTACTTC
-	TRBV9	15	TRBJ2-7	-	CASSVGVSPTYEQYF	TGTGCCAGCAGCGTAGGGGTCTCCCCAACCTACGAGCAGTACTTC
-	TRBV12-3/TRBV12-4	14	TRBJ1-1	many	CASRSPGGDAEAFF	TGTGCCAGCAGGTCGCCCGGGGGGGACGCTGAAGCTTTCTTT
TRBD1	TRBV5-1	14	TRBJ1-1	few	CASSEGQGTFEAFF	TGCGCCAGCAGTGAGGGACAGGGAACCTTTGAAGCTTTCTTT
TRBD1	TRBV14	14	TRBJ2-7	few	CASSQGGTVYEQYF	TGTGCCAGCAGCCAAGGGGGGACAGTCTACGAGCAGTACTTC
-	TRBV27	14	TRBJ2-1	once	CASSSYDSDNEQFF	TGTGCCAGCAGTTCATACGACAGTGACAATGAGCAGTTCTTC
-	TRBV30	11	TRBJ1-2	-	CATRQEGGYAF	TGTGCCACCCGACAGGAAGGTGGCTACGCCTTC
-	TRBV12-3/TRBV12-4	13	TRBJ1-3	many	CASSLGGQDTIYF	TGTGCCAGCAGTTTAGGGGGCCAAGACACCATATATTTT
-	TRBV12-3/TRBV12-4	13	TRBJ1-2	many	CASSLSGHYGYTF	TGTGCCAGCAGTTTATCCGGCCACTATGGCTACACCTTC
-	TRBV6-1	16	TRBJ1-3	-	CASSNARPLSGNTIYF	TGTGCCAGCAGCAACGCCAGGCCGCTCTCTGGAAACACCATATATTTT
-	TRBV4-3	15	TRBJ2-5	few	CASSQDEGAGETQYF	TGCGCCAGCAGCCAAGATGAAGGGGCTGGGGAGACCCAGTACTTC
TRBD2	TRBV7-9	11	TRBJ2-7	few	CASWGGMEQYF	TGTGCCAGTTGGGGGGGAATGGAGCAGTACTTC
-	TRBV15	16	TRBJ2-1	once	CATSRDAWDGNNEQFF	TGTGCCACCAGCAGAGATGCCTGGGACGGCAACAATGAGCAGTTCTTC
-	TRBV11-3	15	TRBJ2-7	many	CASRLGHLLNYEQYF	TGTGCCAGCAGGCTGGGACACTTACTCAACTACGAGCAGTACTTC
-	TRBV20-1	13	TRBJ2-2	-	CSASASYTGELFF	TGCAGTGCTAGTGCCAGTTACACCGGGGAGCTGTTTTTT
-	TRBV20-1	13	TRBJ1-2	many	CSARQALNYGYTF	TGCAGTGCTAGACAGGCGCTAAACTATGGCTACACCTTC
TRBD1	TRBV12-3/TRBV12-4	15	TRBJ1-6	few	CASSFFGQGEGPLHF	TGTGCCAGCAGTTTTTTTGGACAGGGGGAAGGACCCCTCCACTTT
TRBD1	TRBV6-1	17	TRBJ2-6	many	CASRGTGGLSGANVLTF	TGTGCCAGCAGAGGGACAGGCGGACTCTCTGGGGCCAACGTCCTGACTTTC